These T cell receptor beta chains were read from a single sample in a study of shared clonotypes between healthy human individuals. Data came from immunoSEQ multiplex PCR; TCRdb stores just in-frame clones and leaves some out. The sample includes over 2 million clones, 95% of them seen just once. The sequenced sample consisted of naive CD4+ T cells sorted from blood. All receptors derive from a man younger than 35 in good health. CDR3s include the opening cysteine and the closing phenylalanine or tryptophan. The order of the fields is V gene, clone size, J gene, D gene, CDR3 protein, CDR3 DNA. D genes are given only for firm matches. The size field is filled for only some rows; it gives once, few, many or a size class.

TRBV5-1	.	TRBJ2-3	.	CASSSRSGDTQYF	TGCGCCAGCAGCTCGAGATCGGGAGATACGCAGTATTTT
TRBV9	once	TRBJ1-2	.	CASSVAGLYGYTF	TGTGCCAGCAGCGTAGCAGGATTATATGGCTACACCTTC
TRBV2	once	TRBJ2-7	.	CASSESLFWQYF	TGTGCCAGCAGTGAAAGCTTATTTTGGCAGTACTTC
TRBV10-2	.	TRBJ2-3	TRBD2	CASSELATFSDTQYF	TGCGCCAGCAGTGAACTAGCGACCTTCTCAGATACGCAGTATTTT
TRBV6-1	.	TRBJ1-3	.	CASSPSRVTIYF	TGTGCCAGCAGCCCCTCTCGAGTCACCATATATTTT
TRBV7-9	.	TRBJ2-1	TRBD2	CASSREDEQFF	TGTGCCAGCAGTCGGGAGGATGAGCAGTTCTTC
TRBV5-1	.	TRBJ2-4	.	CACARDGSKNIQYF	TGCGCCTGCGCCCGAGACGGCTCCAAAAACATTCAGTACTTC
TRBV27	.	TRBJ1-1	.	CASSSIFGNTEAFF	TGTGCCAGCAGCTCAATCTTTGGGAACACTGAAGCTTTCTTT
TRBV18	.	TRBJ2-2	.	CASSPQQALTGELFF	TGTGCCAGCTCACCTCAACAGGCTCTCACCGGGGAGCTGTTTTTT
TRBV13	.	TRBJ2-7	.	CASSQPRAEQYF	TGTGCCAGCAGCCAGCCGAGGGCCGAGCAGTACTTC
TRBV7-2	once	TRBJ2-5	.	CASSYGGETQYF	TGTGCCAGCAGCTACGGTGGGGAGACCCAGTACTTC
TRBV29-1	.	TRBJ1-4	TRBD1	CSAGLGTGPEKLFF	TGCAGCGCCGGACTTGGGACAGGGCCCGAAAAACTGTTTTTT
TRBV7-9	.	TRBJ1-4	.	CASSLGGTVNEKLFF	TGTGCCAGCAGCTTAGGTGGGACGGTTAATGAAAAACTGTTTTTT
TRBV21-1	.	TRBJ2-5	.	CASSKALRGEQETQYF	TGTGCCAGCAGCAAAGCCTTGCGGGGGGAACAAGAGACCCAGTACTTC
TRBV13	.	TRBJ2-7	TRBD1	CASSLGRTGKGSYEQYF	TGTGCCAGCAGCTTAGGGAGGACAGGGAAAGGGTCCTACGAGCAGTACTTC
TRBV12-5	.	TRBJ2-2	.	CASAKTGTVNTGELFF	TGTGCTAGTGCCAAAACCGGGACGGTTAACACCGGGGAGCTGTTTTTT
TRBV27	.	TRBJ1-2	TRBD1	CASSTQGQGALFF	TGTGCCAGCAGTACTCAGGGACAGGGTGCCCTCTTCTTC
TRBV9	.	TRBJ1-6	TRBD1	CASSETGAPWSPLHF	TGTGCCAGCAGCGAGACAGGGGCCCCGTGGTCACCCCTCCACTTT
TRBV7-9	.	TRBJ2-5	.	CASSLGTGPETQYF	TGTGCCAGCAGCTTAGGAACGGGTCCGGAGACCCAGTACTTC
TRBV4-1	.	TRBJ2-1	.	CASSRVGLRYNEQFF	TGCGCCAGCAGCCGGGTGGGACTCCGCTACAATGAGCAGTTCTTC
TRBV6-5	once	TRBJ2-3	.	CASSYGPPDTQYF	TGTGCCAGCAGTTATGGGCCCCCAGATACGCAGTATTTT
TRBV5-1	.	TRBJ2-3	TRBD1	CASSGTGADTQYF	TGCGCCAGCAGCGGTACAGGGGCAGATACGCAGTATTTT
TRBV28	.	TRBJ2-7	TRBD2	CASSLGGGAYEQYF	TGTGCCAGCAGTTTAGGCGGGGGAGCCTACGAGCAGTACTTC
TRBV5-1	.	TRBJ1-4	.	CASSFGLQRTNEKLFF	TGCGCCAGCAGCTTTGGTCTTCAGAGAACTAATGAAAAACTGTTTTTT
TRBV11-3	.	TRBJ2-2	.	CASSHTGTGGTGELFF	TGTGCCAGCAGCCATACCGGGACGGGTGGCACCGGGGAGCTGTTTTTT
TRBV7-6	once	TRBJ1-1	.	CASSLGMNTEAFF	TGTGCCAGCAGCTTAGGAATGAACACTGAAGCTTTCTTT
TRBV4-1	.	TRBJ2-3	.	CASSRGGLGDTQYF	TGCGCCAGCAGCCGAGGCGGGCTAGGAGATACGCAGTATTTT
TRBV6-5	once	TRBJ1-3	.	CASSYNREVNTIYF	TGTGCCAGCAGTTACAACAGGGAGGTAAACACCATATATTTT
TRBV6-5	.	TRBJ2-7	.	CASSPPGPGTYEQYF	TGTGCCAGCAGTCCTCCGGGACCCGGTACCTACGAGCAGTACTTC
TRBV5-4	.	TRBJ2-7	.	CASSSGVTGNYEQYF	TGTGCCAGCAGCTCGGGAGTCACAGGGAACTACGAGCAGTACTTC
TRBV5-1	.	TRBJ2-3	.	CASSPARGLLDTQYF	TGCGCCAGCAGCCCCGCCCGGGGCCTTCTCGATACGCAGTATTTT
TRBV1	once	TRBJ2-1	.	CTSSLGLAGIYNEQFF	TGCACCAGCAGCCTGGGACTAGCGGGGATATACAATGAGCAGTTCTTC
TRBV28	.	TRBJ2-3	TRBD1	CASSDRGSFSTPTQYF	TGTGCCAGCAGTGACAGGGGAAGCTTTTCCACCCCTACGCAGTATTTT
TRBV7-2	.	TRBJ2-1	TRBD2	CASGLAGPSYNEQFF	TGTGCCAGCGGCTTAGCGGGCCCCTCCTACAATGAGCAGTTCTTC
TRBV6-6	once	TRBJ1-5	.	CASSLGGGGNQPQHF	TGTGCCAGCTCCCTGGGGGGCGGGGGCAATCAGCCCCAGCATTTT
TRBV6-6	.	TRBJ2-2	.	CASSNTGELFF	TGTGCCAGCAGCAACACCGGGGAGCTGTTTTTT
TRBV4-1	.	TRBJ1-1	.	CASSQEAVGNTEAFF	TGCGCCAGCAGCCAAGAAGCCGTCGGTAACACTGAAGCTTTCTTT
TRBV6-5	.	TRBJ2-7	TRBD1	CASSYLGQGADEQYF	TGTGCCAGCAGTTATTTGGGACAGGGGGCTGACGAGCAGTACTTC
TRBV10-3	.	TRBJ2-7	TRBD2	CAISGRDPRTSGPYEQYF	TGTGCCATCAGTGGGCGGGACCCGAGGACTAGCGGGCCCTACGAGCAGTACTTC
TRBV14	.	TRBJ2-6	.	CASSPPGLISGANVLTF	TGTGCCAGCAGCCCCCCGGGTCTTATCTCTGGGGCCAACGTCCTGACTTTC
TRBV5-4	.	TRBJ2-1	.	CASSSGAGTLNNEQFF	TGTGCCAGCAGCTCCGGGGCCGGGACCCTAAACAATGAGCAGTTCTTC
TRBV6-6	.	TRBJ2-7	.	CASSYDRISYEQYF	TGTGCCAGCAGTTACGACAGGATATCCTACGAGCAGTACTTC
TRBV6-5	.	TRBJ2-7	.	CASHQGSDEQYF	TGTGCCAGCCACCAGGGCTCGGACGAGCAGTACTTC